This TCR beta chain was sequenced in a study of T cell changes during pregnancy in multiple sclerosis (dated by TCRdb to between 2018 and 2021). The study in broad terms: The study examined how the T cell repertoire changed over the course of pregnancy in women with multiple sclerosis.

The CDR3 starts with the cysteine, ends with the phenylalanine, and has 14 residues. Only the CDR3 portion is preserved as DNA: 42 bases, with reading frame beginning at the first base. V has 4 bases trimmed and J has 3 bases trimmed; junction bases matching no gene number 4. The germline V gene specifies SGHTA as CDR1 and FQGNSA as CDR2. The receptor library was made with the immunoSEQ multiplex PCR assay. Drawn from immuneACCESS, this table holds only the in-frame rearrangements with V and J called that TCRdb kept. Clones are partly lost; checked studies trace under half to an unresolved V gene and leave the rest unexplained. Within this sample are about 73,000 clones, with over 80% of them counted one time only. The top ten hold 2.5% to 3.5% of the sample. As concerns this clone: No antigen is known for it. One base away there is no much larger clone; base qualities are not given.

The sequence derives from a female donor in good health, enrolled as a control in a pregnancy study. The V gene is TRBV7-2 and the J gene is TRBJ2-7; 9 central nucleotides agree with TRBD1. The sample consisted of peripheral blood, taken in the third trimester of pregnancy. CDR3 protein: CASSYPGQGYEQYF. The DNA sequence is TGTGCCAGCAGCTATCCGGGACAGGGCTACGAGCAGTACTTC.